A single T cell receptor beta chain is shown here with its context. Only in-frame clones appear in the TCRdb table, and some are missing; sequencing was by immunoSEQ multiplex PCR. The table has about 130,000 clones, around 86% seen once. This sample was taken from a study of blood T cell repertoires in COVID-19. For the study at large: PBMCs, B-cell-depleted T cells, or T cells provided the cDNA or gDNA that made up the material.

Germline V gene sequence: CDR1 SGHTA, CDR2 FQGNSA. V was shortened by 1 base and J by 0 bases, with 7 bases between the two germline ends. This CDR3 comprises 15 residues. Cohort assignment relied on participant-reported clinical history. Symptom resolution, clearance, or two negative PCRs marked the recovered donors of Cohort 3. This chain joins TRBV7-2 and TRBJ1-3, with a tentative D call TRBD1 (5 bases). The receptor's source is a man aged 25-40 years who had recovered from COVID-19. The source material was PBMCs or T cells enriched from blood (not recorded which). CDR3 protein: CASSLGQSSGNTIYF. In DNA form, the CDR3 reads TGTGCCAGCAGCTTAGGACAGAGCTCTGGAAACACCATATATTTT. Filled out from reference TRBV7-2 and TRBJ1-3, the complete variable domain reads GAGVSQSPSNKVTEKGKDVELRCDPISGHTALYWYRQSLGQGLEFLIYFQGNSAPDKSGLPSDRFSAERTGGSVSTLTIQRTQQEDSAVYLCASSLGQSSGNTIYFGEGSWLTVV.